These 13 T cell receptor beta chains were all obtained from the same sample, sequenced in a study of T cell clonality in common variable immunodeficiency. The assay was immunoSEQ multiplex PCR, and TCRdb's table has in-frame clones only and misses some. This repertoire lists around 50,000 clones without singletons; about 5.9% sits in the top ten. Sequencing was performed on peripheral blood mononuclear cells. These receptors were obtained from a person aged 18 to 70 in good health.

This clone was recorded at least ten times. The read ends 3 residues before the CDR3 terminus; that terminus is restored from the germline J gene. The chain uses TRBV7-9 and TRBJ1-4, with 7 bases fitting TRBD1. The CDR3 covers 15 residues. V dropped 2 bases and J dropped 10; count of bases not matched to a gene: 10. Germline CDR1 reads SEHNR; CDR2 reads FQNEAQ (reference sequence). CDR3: CASSLRDSPPGKLFF. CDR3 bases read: TGTGCCAGCAGCTTAAGGGACAGCCCACCGGGAAAA. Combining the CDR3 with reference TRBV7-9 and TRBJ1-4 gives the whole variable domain DTGVSQNPRHKITKRGQNVTFRCDPISEHNRLYWYRQTLGQGPEFLTYFQNEAQLEKSRLLSDRFSAERPKGSFSTLEIQRTEQGDSAMYLCASSLRDSPPGKLFFGSGTQLSVL.

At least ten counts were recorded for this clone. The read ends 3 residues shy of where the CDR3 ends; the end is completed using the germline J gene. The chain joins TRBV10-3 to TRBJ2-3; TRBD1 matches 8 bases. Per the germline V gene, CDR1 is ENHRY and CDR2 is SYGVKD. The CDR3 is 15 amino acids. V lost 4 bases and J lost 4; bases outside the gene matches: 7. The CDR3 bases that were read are TGTGCCATCAGTGCAGTACAGGGGGAGGCAGATACG. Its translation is CAISAVQGEADT. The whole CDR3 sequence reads CAISAVQGEADTQYF.

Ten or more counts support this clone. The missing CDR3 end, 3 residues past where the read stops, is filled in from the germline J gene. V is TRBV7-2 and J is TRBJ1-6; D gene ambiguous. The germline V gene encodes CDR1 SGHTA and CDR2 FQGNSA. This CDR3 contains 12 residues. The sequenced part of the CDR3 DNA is TGTGCCAGCAGCTTAGATATCTCGCCC. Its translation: CASSLDISP. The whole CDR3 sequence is CASSLDISPLHF.

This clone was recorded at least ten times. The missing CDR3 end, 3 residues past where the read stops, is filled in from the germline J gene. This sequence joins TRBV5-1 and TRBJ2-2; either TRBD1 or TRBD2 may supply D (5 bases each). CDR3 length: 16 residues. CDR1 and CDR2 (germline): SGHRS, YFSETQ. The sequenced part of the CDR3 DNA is TGCGCCAGCAGCCGGGAACCTCTCTCTGGGGCCAACGTG. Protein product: CASSREPLSGANV. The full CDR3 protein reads CASSREPLSGANVLFF.

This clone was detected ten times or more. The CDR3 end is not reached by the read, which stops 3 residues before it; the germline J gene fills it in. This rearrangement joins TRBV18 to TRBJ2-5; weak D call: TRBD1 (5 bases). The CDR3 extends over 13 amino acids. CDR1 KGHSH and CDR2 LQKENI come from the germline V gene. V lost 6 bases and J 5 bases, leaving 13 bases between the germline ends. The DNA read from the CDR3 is TGTGCCAGCTCCCCGGGTAGGGGCGAGACC. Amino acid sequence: CASSPGRGET. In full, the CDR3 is CASSPGRGETQYF.

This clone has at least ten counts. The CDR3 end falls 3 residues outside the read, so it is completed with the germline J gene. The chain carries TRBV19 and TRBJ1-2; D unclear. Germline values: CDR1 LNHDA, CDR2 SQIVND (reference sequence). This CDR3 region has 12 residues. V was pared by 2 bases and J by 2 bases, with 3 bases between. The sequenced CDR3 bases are TGTGCCAGTAGTATAAGGAACTATGGC. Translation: CASSIRNYG. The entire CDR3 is CASSIRNYGYTF. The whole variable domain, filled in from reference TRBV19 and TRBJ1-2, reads DGGITQSPKYLFRKEGQNVTLSCEQNLNHDAMYWYRQDPGQGLRLIYYSQIVNDFQKGDIAEGYSVSREKKESFPLTVTSAQKNPTAFYLCASSIRNYGYTFGSGTRLTVV.

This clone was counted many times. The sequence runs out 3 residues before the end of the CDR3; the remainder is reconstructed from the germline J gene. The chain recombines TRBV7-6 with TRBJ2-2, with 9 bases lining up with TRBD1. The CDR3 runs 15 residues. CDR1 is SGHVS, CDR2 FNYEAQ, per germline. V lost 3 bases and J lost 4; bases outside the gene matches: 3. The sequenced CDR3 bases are TGTGCCAGCAGCTTGGGACAGGGAGGCACCGGGGAG. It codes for CASSLGQGGTGE. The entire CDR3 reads CASSLGQGGTGELFF.

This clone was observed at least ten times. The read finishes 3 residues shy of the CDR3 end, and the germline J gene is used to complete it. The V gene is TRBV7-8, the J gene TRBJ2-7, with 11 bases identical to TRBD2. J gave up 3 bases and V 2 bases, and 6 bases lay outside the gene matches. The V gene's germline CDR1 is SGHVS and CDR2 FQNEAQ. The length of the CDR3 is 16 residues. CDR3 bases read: TGTGCCAGCAGCTTACCCCGACTAGCGGGGTTCTACGAG. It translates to CASSLPRLAGFYE. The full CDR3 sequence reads CASSLPRLAGFYEQYF. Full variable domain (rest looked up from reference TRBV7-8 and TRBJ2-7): GAGVSQSPRYKVAKRGQDVALRCDPISGHVSLFWYQQALGQGPEFLTYFQNEAQLDKSGLPSDRFFAERPEGSVSTLKIQRTQQEDSAVYLCASSLPRLAGFYEQYFGPGTRLTVT.

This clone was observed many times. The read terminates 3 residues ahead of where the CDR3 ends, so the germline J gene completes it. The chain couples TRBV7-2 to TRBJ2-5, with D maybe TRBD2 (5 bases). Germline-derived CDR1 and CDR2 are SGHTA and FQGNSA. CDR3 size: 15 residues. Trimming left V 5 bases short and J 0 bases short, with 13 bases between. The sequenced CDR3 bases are TGTGCCAGCAGCCCGGACGGACTGTACCAAGAGACC. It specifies CASSPDGLYQET. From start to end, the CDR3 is CASSPDGLYQETQYF.

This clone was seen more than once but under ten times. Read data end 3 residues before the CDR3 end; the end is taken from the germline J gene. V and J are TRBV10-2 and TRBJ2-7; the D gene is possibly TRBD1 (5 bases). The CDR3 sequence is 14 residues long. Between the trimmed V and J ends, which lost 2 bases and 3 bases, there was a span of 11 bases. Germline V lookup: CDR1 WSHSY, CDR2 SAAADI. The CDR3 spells CASSENGQGYEQYF. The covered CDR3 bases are TGCGCCAGCAGTGAGAATGGGCAGGGCTACGAG.

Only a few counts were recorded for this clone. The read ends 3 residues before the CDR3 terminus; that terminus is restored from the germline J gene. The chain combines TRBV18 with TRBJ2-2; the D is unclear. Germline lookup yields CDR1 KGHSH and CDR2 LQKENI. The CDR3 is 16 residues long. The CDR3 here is CASSPGMVATNEKLFF. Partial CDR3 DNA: TGTGCCAGCTCACCAGGAATGGTCGCAACTAATGAAAAG.

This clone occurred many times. CDR3 loop: CASSADSPNYGYTF. Incomplete CDR3 DNA: TGTGCCAGCAGTGCGGACAGCCCTAACTATGGC. The chain uses TRBV6-1 and TRBJ1-2; D possibly corresponds to TRBD1 (6 bases). The read stops 3 residues short of the end of the CDR3; the missing end is completed from the germline J gene. Trimming took 4 bases from V and 0 from J, leaving 9 bases between them. CDR1 and CDR2 from the germline V gene are MNHNS and SASEGT. The CDR3 contains 14 residues.

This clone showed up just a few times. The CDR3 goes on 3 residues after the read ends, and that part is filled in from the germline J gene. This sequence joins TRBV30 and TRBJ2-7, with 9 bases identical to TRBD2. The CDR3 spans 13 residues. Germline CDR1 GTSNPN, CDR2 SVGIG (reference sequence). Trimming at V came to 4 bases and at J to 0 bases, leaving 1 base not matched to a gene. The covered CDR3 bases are TGTGCCTGGAAGCGGGGGGCCTCCTACGAG. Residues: CAWKRGASYE. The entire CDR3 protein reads CAWKRGASYEQYF.